Below, 6 T cell receptor beta chains from the same sample are listed, as sequenced in a study of Ad26.COV2.S vaccination and SARS-CoV-2 variants. Treatment reported: 15 to 20 received Ad26.COV2.S at low or high dose, single or two shots; a few received placebo; per-sample allocation not given. The study sampled participants on day 63 after the first vaccine or placebo injection. Here immunoSEQ multiplex PCR was the method, and the copy in TCRdb shows in-frame clones only, minus some. The sample has about 350,000 clones, 85% seen once. The input for sequencing was peripheral blood, taken in a trial of Ad26.COV2.S vaccine versus placebo. Receptor source: a person between 18 and 65 years old who received the Ad26.COV2.S COVID-19 vaccine or a placebo.

V usage is TRBV19 and J usage is TRBJ1-6; weak D call: TRBD1 (5 bases). The V end lost 5 bases, the J end lost 9 bases, and 14 bases lay between the germline ends. CDR3 length: 14 residues. The germline CDR1 and CDR2 sequences are LNHDA and SQIVND (reference sequence). CDR3 region: CASSVGVMGSPLHF. DNA of the CDR3: TGTGCCAGTAGTGTGGGGGTTATGGGTTCACCCCTCCACTTT.

The chain couples TRBV3-1 (or the pseudogene TRBV3-2) to TRBJ2-7, with TRBD1 identical over 9 bases. The germline V gene has CDR1 LGHDT and CDR2 YNNKEL (reference sequence). This CDR3 region has 15 residues. V lost 4 bases to trimming and J lost 3 bases; unmatched junction nucleotides: 7. DNA of the CDR3: TGTGCCAGCAGCCCAGACAGGGGGTACTACTACGAGCAGTACTTC. Residues: CASSPDRGYYYEQYF.

The rearrangement links TRBV27 to TRBJ2-7, with 9 bases identical to TRBD1. In germline, CDR1 is MNHEY, CDR2 SMNVEV (reference sequence). This CDR3 has 14 amino acids. The junction had 6 bases not matched to a gene; V was cut back by 6 bases and J by 3 bases. The CDR3 protein is CASSRGQGYYEQYF. CDR3 nucleotides: TGTGCCAGCAGCCGGGGACAGGGATACTACGAGCAGTACTTC.

The V and J genes are TRBV9 and TRBJ1-5, with a weak D call TRBD1 (5 bases). V was shortened by 0 bases and J by 2 bases, with 12 bases between the two germline ends. The CDR3 spans 16 residues. Per germline, CDR1 SGDLS and CDR2 YYNGEE. The CDR3 coding sequence is TGTGCCAGCAGCGTAGGTGAGGGGCTGGGCAATCAGCCCCAGCATTTT. Its translation: CASSVGEGLGNQPQHF.

Of note for this clone: The junction shows a germline mismatch at one end, possibly a read error. This chain links TRBV7-7 with TRBJ2-1; 10 bases are shared with TRBD2. This CDR3 has 15 amino acids. Germline V gene sequence: CDR1 SSHAT, CDR2 FNYEAQ (reference sequence). The CDR3 reads CASTPSPAGGNEQFF. In DNA form, the CDR3 reads TGTGCTAGCACCCCCTCCCCAGCGGGGGGGAATGAGCAGTTCTTC.

The rearrangement uses TRBV4-3 and TRBJ2-2; the D gene is possibly TRBD2 (6 bases). Germline CDR1 and CDR2: LGHNA and YSLEER. The CDR3 sequence is 14 residues long. V dropped 8 bases and J dropped 5 bases, with 15 bases sitting between them. CDR3 residues: CASSRREQTGELFF. The CDR3 DNA sequence: TGCGCCAGCTCCCGGAGGGAGCAGACCGGGGAGCTGTTTTTT.